This T cell receptor (delta chain) was documented in a study of delta chains in infants with herpesvirus infections (dated by TCRdb to 2023 to 2025). About the study as a whole: To characterize gammadelta T cell responses to primary cytomegalovirus (CMV) infection, researchers prospectively followed a birth cohort of Ugandan infants starting at birth. gammadelta TCRs were sequenced from PBMC obtained from around 17 CMV-infected infants (one congenitally infected) and 8 CMV-uninfected infants for whom sufficient sample was available. The previously published Belgian fetal and cord blood gammadelta TCR data were not generated in this cohort and were added only for comparison. By approximate age, the infant blood samples fell into groups of 1.5, 4, 8 and 12 months.

Library prep was done by RT-PCR. To generate TCR cDNA, PBMC RNA underwent reverse transcription with SuperScript II using gamma-chain- and delta-chain-specific primers. After purification with AMPure XP beads, the cDNA was amplified and indexed with Illumina adapters using the Nextera XT Index Kit. An Illumina MiSeq with a V2 300-cycle kit was used to sequence the gammadelta TCR libraries. The authors' pipeline ran thus. Using MiXCR v2.1.12, CDR3 sequences were assembled, and reads were mapped onto D, J and V genes obtained from GenBank. Repertoire analyses of the CDR3 clonotypes were performed with VDJtools v1.2.1. TCRdb reprocessed the public reads with the caller CATT; rows with the same DNA were merged afterwards. TCRdb assigned the V and J calls; the authors' analysis was not used. The sample table shows 1,400 or so delta-chain clones, and 30% are seen once. The top ten clonotypes cover roughly a tenth of the sample.

Infants were enrolled after their mothers, pregnant women receiving prenatal care in Kampala, Uganda, were recruited, and documentation of maternal HIV status was required. Weekly visits were made to families, and infant clinical information, oral swabs and peripheral blood were collected beginning at 6 weeks of age and every 4 months thereafter. Blood was drawn into heparin tubes, and PBMC were isolated via Ficoll-Paque density gradient centrifugation and then cryopreserved. This clone was seen more than once but under ten times. The clone's antigen remains unknown. Base qualities are not recorded, but no much larger clone differs from it by a single base. Results the study describes overall, beyond this receptor: Limitations noted by the authors included a small sample size and a lack of race- or environment-matched controls, because nearly all Ugandans acquire CMV before adulthood. In CMV-uninfected infants, the public clonotype might still be present but below the detection limit. Detection of the public clonotype was limited to the first time point after infection, and the public clonotype was not found in uninfected infants or in infants infected after 120 days.

The TCR originated in a human donor who was a Ugandan infant, either HIV-exposed or HIV-unexposed (not recorded which). The sequences come from peripheral blood, collected at time point 2 of longitudinal follow-up.

The CDR3 amino acid sequence is: CALGELGPLYTDKLIF. The nucleotide sequence is given as TGTGCTCTTGGGGAACTAGGGCCACTTTACACCGATAAACTCATCTTT. This chain is built from TRDV1 and TRDJ1, with an unclear D gene assignment. Relative to germline, V is 0 bases shorter and J is 0 bases shorter, with 11 bases between their ends. From a lookup of the germline V gene, CDR1 and CDR2 are TSWWSYY and QGS. Including cysteine and phenylalanine, the CDR3 has 16 amino acids. CDR3 DNA is the only sequence kept; it has 48 bases, read in frame from the first base.